Each of the 25 T cell receptor beta chains below was sequenced from the same sample in a study of T-cell reconstitution after alpha-beta-depleted transplantation in children (dated by TCRdb to the mid-2010s). Library method: PCR. This sample was sequenced with an Illumina HiSeq 2500. TCR libraries were prepared with molecular barcoding, using unique molecular identifiers to normalize TCRbeta repertoire quantification. TCRdb reran the public reads through fastp at Q25 and MiXCR, keeping productive beta chains. Rows merge per CDR3 protein into single entries with the most common DNA and genes. The sample table shows hundreds of thousands of distinct CDR3 sequences, and under 20% are seen once. Of the sample, 25% to 30% is held by the ten largest clones. The meaning of the sample's treatment or condition label: allogeneic hematopoietic cell transplantation with graft depleted of TCRalphabeta T cells and CD19 B cells.

This specimen was PBMCs, mostly from graft donor cells, taken 360 days after TCRalphabeta/CD19-depleted stem cell transplant. These receptors were taken from a boy under two years old who had a stem cell transplant for Wiskott-Aldrich syndrome, so the T cells may come from the graft donor.

This clonotype was counted only a few times. V is TRBV4-1 and J is TRBJ2-3; 9 positions agree with TRBD2. CDR3 size: 17 residues. The J segment lost 3 bases and the V segment lost 2 bases, leaving 9 bases of the junction unmatched. In germline, CDR1 is MGHRA, CDR2 YSYEKL. The CDR3 sequence is CASSQPPLAGGTDTQYF. CDR3 coding DNA: TGCGCCAGCAGCCAACCACCCCTGGCGGGGGGGACAGATACGCAGTATTTT.

The chain combines TRBV12-3 or TRBV12-4 with TRBJ1-1; D not certain. The CDR3 covers 15 residues. The V end was cut by 4 bases, the J end by 3 bases, with 15 bases between. CDR3 coding DNA: TGTGCCAGCAGTTCCATCAGACGGTGGGACACTGAAGCTTTCTTT. Its protein product is CASSSIRRWDTEAFF.

V gene TRBV29-1 combines with J gene TRBJ2-3; D not certain. The V gene lost 7 bases and the J gene lost 2 bases, with 13 bases spanning the gap. Germline V lookup: CDR1 SQVTM, CDR2 ANQGSEA. The length of the CDR3 is 13 residues. The CDR3 DNA follows: TGCAGCGCCGGGCCAAGGGCCACAGATACGCAGTATTTT. Translating it yields CSAGPRATDTQYF.

This clonotype was recorded a few times. The gene calls are TRBV12-3 or TRBV12-4 and TRBJ2-5, with 7 bases aligning to TRBD1. The length of the CDR3 is 13 residues. Trimming took 11 bases from V and 11 from J; bases not matched to a gene: 17. The CDR3 DNA reads as TGTGCCTGTCTCTCAGGGACAGCCTCCTTTCAGTACTTC. Translated, it gives CACLSGTASFQYF.

The gene calls are TRBV27 and TRBJ1-1; D gene ambiguous. Trimming cost V 3 bases and J 5 bases, with 10 bases left between them. The CDR3 has 13 amino acids. The germline V gene encodes CDR1 MNHEY and CDR2 SMNVEV (reference sequence). The CDR3 here is CASSLGRRTEAFF. CDR3 in DNA: TGTGCCAGCAGTTTGGGCAGGAGGACTGAAGCTTTCTTT.

Many counts were recorded for this clonotype. This rearrangement joins TRBV4-1 to TRBJ2-7; D gene ambiguous. The CDR3 is made up of 14 amino acids. Germline V lookup: CDR1 MGHRA, CDR2 YSYEKL. V was clipped by 3 bases and J by 2 bases, with 11 bases between them. CDR3 coding DNA: TGCGCCAGCAGCCACCAAGGACGAGCCTACGAGCAGTACTTC. Translated, it gives CASSHQGRAYEQYF.

V is TRBV7-9 and J is TRBJ2-7, with 7 bases that match TRBD2. V lost 1 base, J lost 3 bases, and 3 bases stayed unmatched. The CDR3 is made up of 14 amino acids. Germline CDR1 SEHNR, CDR2 FQNEAQ (reference sequence). CDR3 nucleotide sequence: TGTGCCAGCAGCTTAGGCGGGGACTACTACGAGCAGTACTTC. Its translation is CASSLGGDYYEQYF.

This clonotype was seen repeatedly, ten times or more. The CDR3 region is CASSQTDRKVYEQYF. The CDR3 bases are TGTGCCAGCAGCCAGACAGATCGGAAGGTGTACGAGCAGTACTTC. This chain links TRBV3-1 with TRBJ2-7, with D perhaps TRBD1 (5 bases). The CDR3 runs to 15 residues. V was cut by 3 bases and J by 4 bases, with 16 bases left in between. Germline V CDR1 and CDR2: LGHDT, YNNKEL (reference sequence).

This clonotype was counted many times. V gene TRBV7-8 combines with J gene TRBJ2-7; 9 positions match TRBD2. The length of the CDR3 is 14 residues. J lost 4 bases, V lost 1 base, and 2 bases had no gene match. Germline V gives CDR1 SGHVS, CDR2 FQNEAQ. DNA for the CDR3: TGTGCCAGCAGCTTAGGGCGGGAGGGGTACGAGCAGTACTTC. Translation gives CASSLGREGYEQYF.

The chain uses TRBV28 and TRBJ2-7; D could derive from TRBD1 or TRBD2 (5 bases each). V was clipped by 0 bases and J by 0 bases, with 9 bases between them. The germline V gene has CDR1 MDHEN and CDR2 SYDVKM. The CDR3 totals 15 residues. CDR3 in amino acids: CASSLWGDGSYEQYF. DNA for the CDR3: TGTGCCAGCAGTTTATGGGGGGACGGCTCCTACGAGCAGTACTTC.

This clonotype has a count of ten or more. The rearrangement joins TRBV28 to TRBJ2-3; D may be TRBD2 (6 bases). Per germline, CDR1 MDHEN and CDR2 SYDVKM. This CDR3 comprises 14 residues. The V end was cut by 4 bases, the J end by 8 bases, with 16 bases between. As DNA, the CDR3 is TGTGCCAGCAGTTCCCCGGGCGCCGGGGGTACGCAGTATTTT. Translation gives CASSSPGAGGTQYF. Full variable domain (remainder filled in from reference TRBV28 and TRBJ2-3): DVKVTQSSRYLVKRTGEKVFLECVQDMDHENMFWYRQDPGLGLRLIYFSYDVKMKEKGDIPEGYSVSREKKERFSLILESASTNQTSMYLCASSSPGAGGTQYFGPGTRLTVL.

This clonotype was observed a few times. This chain links TRBV11-2 with TRBJ1-1; D is unclear. The CDR3 runs 14 residues. Germline-derived CDR1 and CDR2 are SGHAT and FQNNGV. Trimming cost V 4 bases and J 0 bases, with 9 bases left between them. The CDR3 DNA sequence: TGTGCCAGCAGCTACGACGGCTTGAACACTGAAGCTTTCTTT. Translated, it gives CASSYDGLNTEAFF.

This clonotype was detected a few times. The chain recombines TRBV9 with TRBJ2-3, with 10 bases matching TRBD1. V trimming: 4 bases; J trimming: 5 bases; junction bases outside the gene matches: 4. Germline CDR1 is SGDLS and CDR2 is YYNGEE. The CDR3 consists of 14 residues. CDR3 in amino acids: CASSRDRGVDTQYF. CDR3 nucleotides: TGTGCCAGCAGCCGGGACAGGGGTGTAGATACGCAGTATTTT.

This clonotype occurred a few times. This chain joins TRBV10-3 and TRBJ2-3; 8 bases map to TRBD1. Germline loops: CDR1 ENHRY, CDR2 SYGVKD. The CDR3 loop spans 15 amino acids. V gave up 8 bases and J gave up 1 base; unmatched junction bases: 8. The CDR3 sequence is CAIRTVGQGTDTQYF. The DNA of the CDR3 is TGTGCCATCCGAACCGTGGGACAGGGCACAGATACGCAGTATTTT.

This clonotype was observed a few times. V is TRBV10-3 and J is TRBJ2-5; 10 bases are a match to TRBD1. The germline V gene encodes CDR1 ENHRY and CDR2 SYGVKD. CDR3 length equals 17 residues. The trim removed 2 bases at V and 2 bases at J, leaving 8 bases unmatched. The CDR3 spells CAISELLGQGRQETQYF. The CDR3 DNA sequence: TGTGCCATCAGTGAGCTGTTGGGACAGGGGAGGCAAGAGACCCAGTACTTC.

The chain combines TRBV12-3 or TRBV12-4 with TRBJ2-1; D not certain. Trimming took 5 bases from V and 10 from J, leaving 9 bases between them. The CDR3 is made up of 11 amino acids. CDR3 DNA sequence: TGTGCCAGCAGTCCCGGACGGGAGCAGTTCTTC. The encoded protein is CASSPGREQFF.

This clonotype was detected many times. The chain carries TRBV7-8 and TRBJ2-7; 9 bases map to TRBD2. V lost 1 base, J lost 2 bases, and 3 bases stayed unmatched. Germline CDR1 is SGHVS and CDR2 is FQNEAQ. This CDR3 spans 15 amino acids. The CDR3 sequence: CASSLGQRGAYEQYF. The CDR3 coding sequence is TGTGCCAGCAGCTTAGGGCAGCGGGGGGCCTACGAGCAGTACTTC.

The table lists this clonotype with a few counts. This chain joins TRBV7-2 and TRBJ2-7, with TRBD2 matching over 11 bases. CDR1 and CDR2 (germline): SGHTA, FQGNSA. V shed 0 bases, J shed 1 base, and the junction held 2 bases outside the gene matches. The CDR3 runs 16 residues. DNA of the CDR3: TGTGCCAGCAGCTTAGCCCCTAGCGGGAGGTCCTACGAGCAGTACTTC. The encoded protein is CASSLAPSGRSYEQYF.

J is TRBJ2-7 and V is TRBV20-1; D not resolved. The V and J ends lost 8 bases and 2 bases respectively, with 16 bases between them. There are 13 residues in the CDR3. Per the germline V gene, CDR1 is DFQATT and CDR2 is SNEGSKA (reference sequence). The CDR3 region has the DNA TGCAGTCCTGACTCCCGTTCTACCTACGAGCAGTACTTC. Its protein is CSPDSRSTYEQYF.

This chain uses TRBV20-1 with TRBJ2-3, with D perhaps given as TRBD1 or TRBD2 (5 bases each). The V and J ends lost 7 bases and 0 bases respectively, with 17 bases between them. Germline V gene sequence: CDR1 DFQATT, CDR2 SNEGSKA (reference sequence). The CDR3 runs to 15 residues. CDR3 coding DNA: TGCAGTGGGGACGAGGCGCCCTTCAGCACAGATACGCAGTATTTT. Translation: CSGDEAPFSTDTQYF.

The CDR3 DNA is TGTGCCAGCAGCTTATATTCTAGGGGGGATGAGCAGTTCTTC. Amino acids: CASSLYSRGDEQFF. The gene calls are TRBV7-9 and TRBJ2-1; D is tentatively TRBD1 or TRBD2 (6 bases each). V lost 2 bases and J lost 8, with 13 bases in between. The CDR3 contains 14 residues. The germline V gene has CDR1 SEHNR and CDR2 FQNEAQ (reference sequence). The full variable domain, in which reference TRBV7-9 and TRBJ2-1 provide the parts outside the CDR3, is DTGVSQNPRHKITKRGQNVTFRCDPISEHNRLYWYRQTLGQGPEFLTYFQNEAQLEKSRLLSDRFSAERPKGSFSTLEIQRTEQGDSAMYLCASSLYSRGDEQFFGPGTRLTVL.

The rearrangement links TRBV6-1 to TRBJ2-2; D ambiguous. The CDR3 loop spans 13 amino acids. The V gene's germline CDR1 is MNHNS and CDR2 SASEGT. V shed 10 bases and J shed 4 bases, with 13 bases lying between them. DNA for the CDR3: TGTGCCACTAACAGACTGTTCACCGGGGAGCTGTTTTTT. It yields the protein CATNRLFTGELFF.

This clonotype was counted only a few times. The chain employs TRBV7-9 and TRBJ1-6; TRBD1 is a possible D gene (6 bases). The germline V gene encodes CDR1 SEHNR and CDR2 FQNEAQ (reference sequence). This CDR3 spans 12 amino acids. The germline V and J ends were trimmed by 3 bases and 11 bases, with 8 bases remaining between them. This CDR3 is CASSFGGPPLHF. The CDR3 DNA is TGTGCCAGCAGCTTCGGGGGCCCACCCCTCCACTTT.

This clonotype was observed a few times. The gene calls are TRBV7-9 and TRBJ2-2, with TRBD1 matching 10 bases. The germline V gene has CDR1 SEHNR and CDR2 FQNEAQ (reference sequence). There are 18 residues in the CDR3. J gave up 9 bases and V 3 bases, and 16 bases lay outside the gene matches. CDR3 amino acids: CASSFPPQRQGAIWELFF. CDR3 bases: TGTGCCAGCAGCTTCCCCCCCCAGCGACAGGGGGCTATTTGGGAGCTGTTTTTT.

Only a few counts were recorded for this clonotype. The chain employs TRBV7-2 and TRBJ2-1; TRBD1 matches 7 bases. The CDR3 sequence is 14 residues long. Germline V gene lookup returns CDR1 SGHTA and CDR2 FQGNSA. V shed 5 bases, J shed 4 bases, and the junction held 5 bases outside the gene matches. CDR3 DNA: TGTGCCAGCAGCCCCGGACAGGCTTACAATGAGCAGTTCTTC. Its protein is CASSPGQAYNEQFF.